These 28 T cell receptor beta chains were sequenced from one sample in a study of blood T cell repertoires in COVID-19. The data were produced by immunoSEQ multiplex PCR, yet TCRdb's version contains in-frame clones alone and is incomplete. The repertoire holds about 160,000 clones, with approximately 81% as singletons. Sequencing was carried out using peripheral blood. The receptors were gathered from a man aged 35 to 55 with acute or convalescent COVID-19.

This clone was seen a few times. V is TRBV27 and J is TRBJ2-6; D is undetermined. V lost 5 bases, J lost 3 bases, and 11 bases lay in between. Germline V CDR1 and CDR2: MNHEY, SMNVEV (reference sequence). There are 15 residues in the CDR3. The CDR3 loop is CASSATASGANVLTF. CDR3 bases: TGTGCCAGCAGTGCCACAGCCAGTGGGGCCAACGTCCTGACTTTC.

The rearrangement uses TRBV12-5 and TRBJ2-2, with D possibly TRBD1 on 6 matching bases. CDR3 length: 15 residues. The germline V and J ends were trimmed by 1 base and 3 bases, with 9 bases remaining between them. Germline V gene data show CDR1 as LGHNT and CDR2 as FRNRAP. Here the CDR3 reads CASGLGTAYTGELFF. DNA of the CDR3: TGTGCTAGTGGTTTGGGGACAGCGTACACCGGGGAGCTGTTTTTT.

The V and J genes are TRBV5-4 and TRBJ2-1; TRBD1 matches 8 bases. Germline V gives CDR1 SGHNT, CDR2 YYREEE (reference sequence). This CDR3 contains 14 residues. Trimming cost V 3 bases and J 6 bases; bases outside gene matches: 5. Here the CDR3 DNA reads TGTGCCAGCAGCTCGTCGACAGGGGTCAATGAGCAGTTCTTC. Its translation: CASSSSTGVNEQFF.

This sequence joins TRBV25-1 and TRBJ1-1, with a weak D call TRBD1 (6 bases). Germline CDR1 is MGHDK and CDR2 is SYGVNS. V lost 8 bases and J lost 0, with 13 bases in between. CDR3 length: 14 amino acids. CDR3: CASSKGQMNTEAFF. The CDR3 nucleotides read TGTGCCAGCTCGAAGGGACAAATGAACACTGAAGCTTTCTTT.

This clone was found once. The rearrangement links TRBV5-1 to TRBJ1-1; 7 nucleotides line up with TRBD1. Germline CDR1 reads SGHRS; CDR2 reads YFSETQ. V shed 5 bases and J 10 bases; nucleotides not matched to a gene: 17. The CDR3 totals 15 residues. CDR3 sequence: CASRVEGGRQGRAFF. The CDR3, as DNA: TGCGCCAGCAGAGTGGAAGGGGGGAGACAGGGCAGAGCTTTCTTT.

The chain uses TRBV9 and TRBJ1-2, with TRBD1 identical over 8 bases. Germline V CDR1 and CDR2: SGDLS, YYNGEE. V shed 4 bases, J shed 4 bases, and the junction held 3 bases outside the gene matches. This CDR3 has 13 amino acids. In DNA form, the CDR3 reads TGTGCCAGCAGCTCCGGACAGGGCTATGGCTACACCTTC. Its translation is CASSSGQGYGYTF.

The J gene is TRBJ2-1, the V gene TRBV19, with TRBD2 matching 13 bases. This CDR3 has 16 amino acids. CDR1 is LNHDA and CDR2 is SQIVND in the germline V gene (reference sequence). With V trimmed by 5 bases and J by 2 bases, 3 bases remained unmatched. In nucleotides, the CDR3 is TGTGCCAGTAGTGGGGGACTAGCGGGGACCTACAATGAGCAGTTCTTC. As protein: CASSGGLAGTYNEQFF.

The CDR3 is CASSSVFNQPQHF. The CDR3 nucleotides are TGTGCCAGCAGCTCGGTCTTCAATCAGCCCCAGCATTTT. This chain connects TRBV7-2 to TRBJ1-5; D remains ambiguous. This CDR3 is built from 13 residues. V dropped 4 bases and J dropped 3 bases, with 7 bases sitting between them. Germline loops: CDR1 SGHTA, CDR2 FQGNSA.

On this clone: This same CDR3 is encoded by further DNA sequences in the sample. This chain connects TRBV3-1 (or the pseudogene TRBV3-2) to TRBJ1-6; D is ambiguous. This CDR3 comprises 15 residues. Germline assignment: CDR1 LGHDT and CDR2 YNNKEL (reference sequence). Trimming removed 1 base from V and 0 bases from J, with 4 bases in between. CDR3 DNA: TGTGCCAGCAGCCAAGGGAGCTCCTATAATTCACCCCTCCACTTT. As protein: CASSQGSSYNSPLHF.

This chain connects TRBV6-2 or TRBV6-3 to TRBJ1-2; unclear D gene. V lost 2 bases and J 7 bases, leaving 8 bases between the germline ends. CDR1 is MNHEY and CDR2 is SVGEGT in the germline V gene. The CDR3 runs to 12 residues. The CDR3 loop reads CASSYSYGGYTF. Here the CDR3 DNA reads TGTGCCAGCAGTTACAGCTATGGTGGCTACACCTTC.

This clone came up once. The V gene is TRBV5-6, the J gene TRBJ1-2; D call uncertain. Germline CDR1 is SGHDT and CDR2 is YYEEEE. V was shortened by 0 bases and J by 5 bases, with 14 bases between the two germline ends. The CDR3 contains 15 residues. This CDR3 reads CASSLVTRRGYGYTF. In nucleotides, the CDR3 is TGTGCCAGCAGCTTGGTGACGCGACGAGGGTATGGCTACACCTTC.

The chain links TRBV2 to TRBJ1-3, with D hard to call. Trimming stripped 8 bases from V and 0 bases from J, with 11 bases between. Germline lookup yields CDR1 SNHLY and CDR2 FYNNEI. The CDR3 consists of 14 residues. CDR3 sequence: CASQEVSSGNTIYF. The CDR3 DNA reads TGTGCCAGCCAGGAAGTAAGCTCTGGAAACACCATATATTTT.

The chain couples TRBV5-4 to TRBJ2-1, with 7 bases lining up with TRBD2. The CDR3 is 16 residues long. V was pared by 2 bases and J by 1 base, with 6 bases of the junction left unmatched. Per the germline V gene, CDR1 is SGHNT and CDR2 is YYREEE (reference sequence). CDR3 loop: CASSFFGGGSYNEQFF. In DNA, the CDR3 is TGTGCCAGCAGCTTCTTTGGCGGGGGTTCCTACAATGAGCAGTTCTTC.

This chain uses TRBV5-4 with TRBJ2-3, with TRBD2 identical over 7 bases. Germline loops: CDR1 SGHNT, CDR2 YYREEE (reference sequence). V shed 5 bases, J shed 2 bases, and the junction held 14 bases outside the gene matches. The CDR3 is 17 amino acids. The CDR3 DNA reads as TGTGCCAGCAGACCTTGGAGTGGCGGGGGAGACACAGATACGCAGTATTTT. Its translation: CASRPWSGGGDTDTQYF.

CDR3 DNA: TGTGCCAGCAGTGAGCGGACAGGACCTTCTAACTATGGCTACACCTTC. The encoded protein is CASSERTGPSNYGYTF. The chain uses TRBV6-1 and TRBJ1-2; 7 nucleotides agree with TRBD1. The CDR3 runs 16 residues. Unmatched junction bases numbered 7, after V lost 3 bases and J lost 0 bases. Germline assignment: CDR1 MNHNS and CDR2 SASEGT.

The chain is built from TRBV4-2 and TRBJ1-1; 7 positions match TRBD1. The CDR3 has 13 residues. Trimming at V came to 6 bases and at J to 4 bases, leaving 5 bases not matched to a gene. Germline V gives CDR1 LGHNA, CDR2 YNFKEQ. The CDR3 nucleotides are TGTGCCAGCAGTAATACAGGGGCCACTGAAGCTTTCTTT. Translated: CASSNTGATEAFF.

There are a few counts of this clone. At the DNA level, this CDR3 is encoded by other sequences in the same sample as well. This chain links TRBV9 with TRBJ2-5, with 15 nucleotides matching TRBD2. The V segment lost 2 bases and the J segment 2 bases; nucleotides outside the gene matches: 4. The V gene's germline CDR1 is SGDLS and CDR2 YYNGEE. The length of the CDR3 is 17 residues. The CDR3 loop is CASSVGTSGGIQETQYF. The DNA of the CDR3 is TGTGCCAGCAGCGTCGGGACTAGCGGGGGGATTCAAGAGACCCAGTACTTC.

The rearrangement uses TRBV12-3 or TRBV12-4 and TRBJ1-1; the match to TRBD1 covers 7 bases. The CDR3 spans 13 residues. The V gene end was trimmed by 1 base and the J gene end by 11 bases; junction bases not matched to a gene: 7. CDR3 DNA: TGTGCCAGCAGTTTAGAAGGGGGCAGAATCGCTTTCTTT. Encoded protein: CASSLEGGRIAFF.

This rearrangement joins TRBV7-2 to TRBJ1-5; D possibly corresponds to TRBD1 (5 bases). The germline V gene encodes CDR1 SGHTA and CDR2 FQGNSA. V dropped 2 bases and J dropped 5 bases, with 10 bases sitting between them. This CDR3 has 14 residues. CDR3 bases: TGTGCCAGCAGCTTAAAGACGGGGGATCAGCCCCAGCATTTT. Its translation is CASSLKTGDQPQHF.

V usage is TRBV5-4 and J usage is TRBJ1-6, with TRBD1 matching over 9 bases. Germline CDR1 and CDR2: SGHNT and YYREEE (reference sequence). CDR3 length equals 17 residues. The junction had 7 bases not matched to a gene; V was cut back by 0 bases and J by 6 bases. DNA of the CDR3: TGTGCCAGCAGCTTGGGGGACAGGGTATTCGGTAATTCACCCCTCCACTTT. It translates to CASSLGDRVFGNSPLHF.

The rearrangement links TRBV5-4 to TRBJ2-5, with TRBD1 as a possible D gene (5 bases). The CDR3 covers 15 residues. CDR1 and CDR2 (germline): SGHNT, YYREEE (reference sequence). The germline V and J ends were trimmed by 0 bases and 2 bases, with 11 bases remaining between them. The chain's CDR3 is CASSLGLRAQETQYF. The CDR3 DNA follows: TGTGCCAGCAGCTTGGGGCTCAGGGCGCAAGAGACCCAGTACTTC.

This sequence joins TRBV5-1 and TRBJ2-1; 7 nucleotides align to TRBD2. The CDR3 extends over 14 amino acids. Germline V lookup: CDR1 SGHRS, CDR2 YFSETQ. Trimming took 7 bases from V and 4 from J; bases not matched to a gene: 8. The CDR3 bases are TGCGCCAGCTCCCCAGCGGGGAGTTACAATGAGCAGTTCTTC. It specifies CASSPAGSYNEQFF.

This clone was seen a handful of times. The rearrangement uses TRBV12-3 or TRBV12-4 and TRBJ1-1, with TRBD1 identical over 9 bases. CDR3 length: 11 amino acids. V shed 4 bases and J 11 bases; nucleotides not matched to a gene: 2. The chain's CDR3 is CASSYGTGAFF. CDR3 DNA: TGTGCCAGCAGTTATGGGACAGGGGCTTTCTTT.

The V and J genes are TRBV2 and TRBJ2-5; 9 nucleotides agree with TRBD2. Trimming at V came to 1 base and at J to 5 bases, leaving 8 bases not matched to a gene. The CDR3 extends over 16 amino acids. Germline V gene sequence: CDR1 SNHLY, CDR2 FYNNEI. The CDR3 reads CASSEGSGGPRETQYF. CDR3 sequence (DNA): TGTGCCAGCAGTGAAGGAAGCGGGGGGCCTCGGGAGACCCAGTACTTC.

As DNA, the CDR3 is TGTGCCAGCAGCCCATCCGGGTCACCCCTCCACTTT. It is translated as CASSPSGSPLHF. This chain uses TRBV3-1 (or the pseudogene TRBV3-2) with TRBJ1-6; D is undetermined. CDR1 is LGHDT, CDR2 YNNKEL, per germline (reference sequence). Trimming left V 4 bases short and J 10 bases short, with 8 bases between. The CDR3 has 12 amino acids.

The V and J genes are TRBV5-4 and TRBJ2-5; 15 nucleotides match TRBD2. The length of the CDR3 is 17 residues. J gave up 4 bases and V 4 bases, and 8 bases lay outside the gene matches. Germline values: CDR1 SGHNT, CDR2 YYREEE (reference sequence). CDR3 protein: CASSPSGLAGGVETQYF. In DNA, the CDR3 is TGTGCCAGCAGCCCCTCGGGACTAGCGGGGGGCGTAGAGACCCAGTACTTC.

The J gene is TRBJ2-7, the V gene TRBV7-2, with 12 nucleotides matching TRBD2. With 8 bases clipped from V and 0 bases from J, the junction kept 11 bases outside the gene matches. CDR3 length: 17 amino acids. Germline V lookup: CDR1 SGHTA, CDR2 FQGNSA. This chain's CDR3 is CASRTAPLAGGSYEQYF. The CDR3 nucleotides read TGTGCCAGCCGTACCGCCCCACTAGCGGGGGGCTCCTACGAGCAGTACTTC.

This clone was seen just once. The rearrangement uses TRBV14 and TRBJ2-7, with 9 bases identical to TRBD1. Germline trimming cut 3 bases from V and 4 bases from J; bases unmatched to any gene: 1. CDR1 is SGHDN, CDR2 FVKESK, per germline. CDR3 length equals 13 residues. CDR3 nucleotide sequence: TGTGCCAGCAGCCACGGGACAGGGTACGAGCAGTACTTC. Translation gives CASSHGTGYEQYF.